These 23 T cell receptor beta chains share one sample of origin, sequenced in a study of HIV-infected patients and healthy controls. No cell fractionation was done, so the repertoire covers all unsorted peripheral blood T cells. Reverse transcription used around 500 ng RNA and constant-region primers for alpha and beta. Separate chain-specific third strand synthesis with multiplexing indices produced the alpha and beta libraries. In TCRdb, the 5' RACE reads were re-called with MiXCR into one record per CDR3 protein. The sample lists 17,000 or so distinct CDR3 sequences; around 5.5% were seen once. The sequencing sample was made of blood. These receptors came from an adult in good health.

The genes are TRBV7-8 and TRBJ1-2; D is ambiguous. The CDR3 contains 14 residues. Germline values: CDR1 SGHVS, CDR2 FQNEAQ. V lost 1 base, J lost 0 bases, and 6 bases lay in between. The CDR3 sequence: CASSLVAANYGYTF. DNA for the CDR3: TGTGCCAGCAGCTTAGTGGCAGCTAACTATGGCTACACCTTC.

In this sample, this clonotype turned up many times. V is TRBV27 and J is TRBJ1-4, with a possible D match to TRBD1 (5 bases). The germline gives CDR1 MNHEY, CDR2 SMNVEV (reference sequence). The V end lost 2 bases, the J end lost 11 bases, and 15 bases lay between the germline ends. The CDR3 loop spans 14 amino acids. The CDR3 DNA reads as TGTGCCAGCAGTTTAGGAGCAGGGTTGACGAAACTGTTTTTT. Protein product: CASSLGAGLTKLFF.

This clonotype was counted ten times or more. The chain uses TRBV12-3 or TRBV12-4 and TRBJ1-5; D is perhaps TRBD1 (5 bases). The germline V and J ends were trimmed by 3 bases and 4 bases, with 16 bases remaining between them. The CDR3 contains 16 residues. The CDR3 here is CASSLFPGQRNQPQHF. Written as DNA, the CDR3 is TGTGCCAGCAGTTTGTTCCCAGGGCAGCGAAATCAGCCCCAGCATTTT.

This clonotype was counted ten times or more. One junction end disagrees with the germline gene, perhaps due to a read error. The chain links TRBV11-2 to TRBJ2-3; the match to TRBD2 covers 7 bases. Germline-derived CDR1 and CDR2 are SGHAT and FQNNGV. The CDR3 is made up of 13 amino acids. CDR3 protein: CASSPERGSGDNF. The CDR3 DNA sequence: TGTGCCAGCAGCCCCGAGCGGGGTAGCGGAGACAATTTT.

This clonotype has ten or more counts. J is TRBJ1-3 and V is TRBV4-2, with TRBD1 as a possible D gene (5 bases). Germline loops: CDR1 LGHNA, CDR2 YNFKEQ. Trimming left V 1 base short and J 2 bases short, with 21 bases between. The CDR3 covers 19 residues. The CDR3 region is CASSQGEPGQYSPGNTIYF. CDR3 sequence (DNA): TGTGCCAGCAGCCAAGGGGAACCCGGACAATATTCGCCTGGAAACACCATATATTTT.

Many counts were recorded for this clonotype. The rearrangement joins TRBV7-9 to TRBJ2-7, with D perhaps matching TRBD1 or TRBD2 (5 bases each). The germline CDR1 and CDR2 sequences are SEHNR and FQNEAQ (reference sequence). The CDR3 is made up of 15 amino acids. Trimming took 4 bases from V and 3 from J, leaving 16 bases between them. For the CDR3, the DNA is TGTGCCAGCAGCTCAGGAGGACATTCGGTCTACGAGCAGTACTTC. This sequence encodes CASSSGGHSVYEQYF. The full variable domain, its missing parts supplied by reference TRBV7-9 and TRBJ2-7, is DTGVSQNPRHKITKRGQNVTFRCDPISEHNRLYWYRQTLGQGPEFLTYFQNEAQLEKSRLLSDRFSAERPKGSFSTLEIQRTEQGDSAMYLCASSSGGHSVYEQYFGPGTRLTVT.

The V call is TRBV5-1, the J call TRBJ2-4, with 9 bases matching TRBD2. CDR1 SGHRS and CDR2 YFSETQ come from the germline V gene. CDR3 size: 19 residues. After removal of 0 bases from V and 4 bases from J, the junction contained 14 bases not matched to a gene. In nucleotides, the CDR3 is TGCGCCAGCAGCTTGGTCGGTATAGCGGGGGAAGATCGTAAAAACATTCAGTACTTC. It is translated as CASSLVGIAGEDRKNIQYF.

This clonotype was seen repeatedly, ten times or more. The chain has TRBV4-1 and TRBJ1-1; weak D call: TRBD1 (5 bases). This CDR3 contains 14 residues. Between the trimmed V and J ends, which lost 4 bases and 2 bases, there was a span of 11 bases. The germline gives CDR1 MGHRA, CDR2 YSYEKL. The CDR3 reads CASSRGPTNTEAFF. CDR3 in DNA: TGCGCCAGCAGCCGGGGACCGACTAACACTGAAGCTTTCTTT.

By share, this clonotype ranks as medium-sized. The CDR3 sequence is CATSGPGESVEQYF. The CDR3 DNA reads as TGTGCCACCAGTGGCCCCGGAGAGTCGGTCGAGCAGTACTTC. The chain carries TRBV24-1 and TRBJ2-7; D gene unclear. The CDR3 covers 14 residues. The germline V gene has CDR1 KGHDR and CDR2 SFDVKD. The V end was cut by 5 bases, the J end by 6 bases, with 16 bases between.

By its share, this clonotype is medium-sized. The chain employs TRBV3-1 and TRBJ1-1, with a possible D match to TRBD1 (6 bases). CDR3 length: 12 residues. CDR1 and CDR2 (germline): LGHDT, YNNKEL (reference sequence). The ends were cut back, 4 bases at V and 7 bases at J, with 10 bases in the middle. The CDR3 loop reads CASSLTGNEAFF. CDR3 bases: TGTGCCAGCAGCCTAACAGGGAATGAAGCTTTCTTT.

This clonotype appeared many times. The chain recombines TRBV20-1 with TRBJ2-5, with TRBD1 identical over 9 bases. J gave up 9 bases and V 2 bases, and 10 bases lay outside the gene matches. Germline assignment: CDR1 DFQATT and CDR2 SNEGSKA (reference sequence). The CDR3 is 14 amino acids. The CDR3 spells CSARSYRGPGAQYF. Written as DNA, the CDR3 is TGCAGTGCTAGATCCTACAGGGGGCCGGGGGCCCAGTACTTC.

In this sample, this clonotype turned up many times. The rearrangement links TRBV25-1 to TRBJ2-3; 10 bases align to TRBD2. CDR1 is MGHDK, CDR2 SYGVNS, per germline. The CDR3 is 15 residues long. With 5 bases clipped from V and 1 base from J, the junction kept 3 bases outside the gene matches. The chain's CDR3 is CASSPLAGGTDTQYF. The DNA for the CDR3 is TGTGCCAGCAGTCCCCTAGCGGGGGGCACAGATACGCAGTATTTT.

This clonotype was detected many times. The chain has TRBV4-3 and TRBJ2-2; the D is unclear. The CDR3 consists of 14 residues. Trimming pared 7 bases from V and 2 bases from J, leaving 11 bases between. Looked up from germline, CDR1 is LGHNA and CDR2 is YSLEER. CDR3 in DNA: TGCGCCAGCAACGAAGGAATCAACACCGGGGAGCTGTTTTTT. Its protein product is CASNEGINTGELFF.

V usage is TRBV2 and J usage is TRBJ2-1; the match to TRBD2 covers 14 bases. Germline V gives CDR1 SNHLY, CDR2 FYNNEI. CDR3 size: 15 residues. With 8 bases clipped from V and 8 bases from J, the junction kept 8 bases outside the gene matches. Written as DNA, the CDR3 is TGTGCCAGCGGGACGGGACTAGCGGGGGTAGATGAGCAGTTCTTC. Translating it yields CASGTGLAGVDEQFF.

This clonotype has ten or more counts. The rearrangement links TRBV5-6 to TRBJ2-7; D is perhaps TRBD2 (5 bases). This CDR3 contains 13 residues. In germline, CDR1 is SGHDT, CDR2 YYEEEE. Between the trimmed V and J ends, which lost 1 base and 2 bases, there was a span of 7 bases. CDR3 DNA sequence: TGTGCCAGCAGCTTGCCCGGGGCCTACGAGCAGTACTTC. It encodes CASSLPGAYEQYF.

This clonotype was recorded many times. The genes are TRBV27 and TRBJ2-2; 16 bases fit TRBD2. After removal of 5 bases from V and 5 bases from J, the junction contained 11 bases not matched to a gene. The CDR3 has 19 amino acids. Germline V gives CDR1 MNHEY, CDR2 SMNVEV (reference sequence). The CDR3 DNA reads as TGTGCCAGCAGTCCGCTGGGACTAGCGGGGGGGCTTGGTACCGGGGAGCTGTTTTTT. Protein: CASSPLGLAGGLGTGELFF.

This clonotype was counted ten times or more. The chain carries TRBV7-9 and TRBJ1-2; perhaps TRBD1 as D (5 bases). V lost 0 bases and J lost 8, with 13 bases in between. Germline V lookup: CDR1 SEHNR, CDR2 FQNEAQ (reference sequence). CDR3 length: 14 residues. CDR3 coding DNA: TGTGCCAGCAGCTTAGCGAGGGGAGTGGAGGGCTACACCTTC. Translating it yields CASSLARGVEGYTF.

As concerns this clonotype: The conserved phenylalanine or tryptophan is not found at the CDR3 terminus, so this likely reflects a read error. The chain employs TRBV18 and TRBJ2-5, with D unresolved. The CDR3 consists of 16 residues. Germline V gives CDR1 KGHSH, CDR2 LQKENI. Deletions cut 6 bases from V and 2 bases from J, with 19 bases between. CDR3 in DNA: TGTGCCAGCTCTCTAAAGCCCCCGGGTTTTCAAGAGACCCAGTACTCC. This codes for CASSLKPPGFQETQYS.

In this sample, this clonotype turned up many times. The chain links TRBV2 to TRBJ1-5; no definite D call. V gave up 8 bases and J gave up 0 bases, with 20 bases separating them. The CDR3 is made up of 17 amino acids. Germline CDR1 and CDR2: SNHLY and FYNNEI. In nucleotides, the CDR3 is TGTGCCAGCGTACTCGGTGGGCCTTGGGGTAGCAATCAGCCCCAGCATTTT. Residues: CASVLGGPWGSNQPQHF. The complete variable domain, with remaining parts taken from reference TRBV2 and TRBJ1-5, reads EPEVTQTPSHQVTQMGQEVILRCVPISNHLYFYWYRQILGQKVEFLVSFYNNEISEKSEIFDDQFSVERPDGSNFTLKIRSTKLEDSAMYFCASVLGGPWGSNQPQHFGDGTRLSIL.

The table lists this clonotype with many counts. CDR3 DNA sequence: TGTGCCAGCAGTTTAAGGCGGGATAGCGGGGGGGCCTTAGATACGCAGTATTTT. This codes for CASSLRRDSGGALDTQYF. The gene calls are TRBV28 and TRBJ2-3, with 11 bases fitting TRBD2. Germline V gene sequence: CDR1 MDHEN, CDR2 SYDVKM. V lost 2 bases, J lost 5 bases, and 12 bases stayed unmatched. The CDR3 has 18 amino acids. Full variable domain (outside the CDR3, taken from reference TRBV28 and TRBJ2-3): DVKVTQSSRYLVKRTGEKVFLECVQDMDHENMFWYRQDPGLGLRLIYFSYDVKMKEKGDIPEGYSVSREKKERFSLILESASTNQTSMYLCASSLRRDSGGALDTQYFGPGTRLTVL.

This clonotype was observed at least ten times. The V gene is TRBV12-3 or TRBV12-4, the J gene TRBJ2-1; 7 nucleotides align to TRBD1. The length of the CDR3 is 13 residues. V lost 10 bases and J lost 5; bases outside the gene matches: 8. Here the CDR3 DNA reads TGTGCCACCGCGACAGGGAGTGACAATGAGCAGTTCTTC. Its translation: CATATGSDNEQFF.

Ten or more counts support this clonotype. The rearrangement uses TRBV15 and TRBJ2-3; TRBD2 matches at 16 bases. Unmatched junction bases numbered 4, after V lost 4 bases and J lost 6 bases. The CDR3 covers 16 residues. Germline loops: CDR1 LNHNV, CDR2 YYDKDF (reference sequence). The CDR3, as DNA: TGTGCCACCAGCAAGGGACTAGCGGGGGGGCACGATACGCAGTATTTT. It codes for CATSKGLAGGHDTQYF. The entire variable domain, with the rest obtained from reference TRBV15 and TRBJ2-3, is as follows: DAMVIQNPRYQVTQFGKPVTLSCSQTLNHNVMYWYQQKSSQAPKLLFHYYDKDFNNEADTPDNFQSRRPNTSFCFLDIRSPGLGDTAMYLCATSKGLAGGHDTQYFGPGTRLTVL.

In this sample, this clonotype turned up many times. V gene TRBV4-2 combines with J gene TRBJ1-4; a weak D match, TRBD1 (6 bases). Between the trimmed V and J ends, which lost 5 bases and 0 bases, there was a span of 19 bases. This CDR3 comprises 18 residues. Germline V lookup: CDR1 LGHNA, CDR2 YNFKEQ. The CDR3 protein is CASSSRDTPPATNEKLFF. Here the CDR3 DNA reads TGTGCCAGCAGCTCCCGGGACACCCCACCTGCAACTAATGAAAAACTGTTTTTT.